Below are 27 T cell receptor beta chains sequenced from a single sample in a study of CD8+CD57+ T cells in acquired aplastic anemia. Sequencing was done on patients that had shown CD8+CD57+ cell expansion by flow cytometry. Template material for TCR beta VDJ and CDR3 profiling consisted of genomic DNA. TCRdb reanalysed the reads using MiXCR and keeps one entry per CDR3 protein. Altogether some 200,000 distinct CDR3 sequences are present, almost 50% being singletons, with the ten largest covering approximately 20%. Sequencing used sorted CD4+, CD8+, or CD8+CD57+ T cells (not recorded which) from PBMCs. The receptors shown here come from a human donor with aplastic anemia.

In nucleotides, the CDR3 is TGTGCCACCAGTGACTCGACAGGGAGCTACACCTTC. It encodes CATSDSTGSYTF. The rearrangement joins TRBV24-1 to TRBJ1-2; 7 nucleotides agree with TRBD1. The CDR3 is made up of 12 amino acids. Germline CDR1 and CDR2: KGHDR and SFDVKD. J gave up 9 bases and V 4 bases, and 4 bases lay outside the gene matches.

The chain joins TRBV19 to TRBJ2-7; D perhaps matches TRBD1 (5 bases). Trimming left V 6 bases short and J 4 bases short, with 13 bases between. The CDR3 is made up of 13 amino acids. CDR1 and CDR2 from the germline V gene are LNHDA and SQIVND (reference sequence). The DNA of the CDR3 is TGTGCCAGTAGAGGCGCAGGGATGTACGAGCAGTACTTC. Translated: CASRGAGMYEQYF.

This clonotype was counted a few times. This chain uses TRBV25-1 with TRBJ2-7; TRBD1 matches at 7 bases. This CDR3 contains 14 residues. Germline values: CDR1 MGHDK, CDR2 SYGVNS. The V segment lost 1 base and the J segment 5 bases; nucleotides outside the gene matches: 5. CDR3 in DNA: TGTGCCAGCAGTGAATCCGGGACAGCTAACGAGCAGTACTTC. Translated, it gives CASSESGTANEQYF.

The J gene is TRBJ1-5, the V gene TRBV7-9, with a possible D match to TRBD1 (5 bases). The CDR3 contains 18 residues. V was shortened by 7 bases and J by 2 bases, with 24 bases between the two germline ends. Germline V gives CDR1 SEHNR, CDR2 FQNEAQ (reference sequence). The chain's CDR3 is CASIRCRRDSWGNQPQHF. Written as DNA, the CDR3 is TGTGCCAGCATCAGATGCCGCAGGGACTCGTGGGGCAATCAGCCCCAGCATTTT. The variable domain in full, completed from reference TRBV7-9 and TRBJ1-5, reads DTGVSQNPRHKITKRGQNVTFRCDPISEHNRLYWYRQTLGQGPEFLTYFQNEAQLEKSRLLSDRFSAERPKGSFSTLEIQRTEQGDSAMYLCASIRCRRDSWGNQPQHFGDGTRLSIL.

CDR3 in DNA: TGTGCCAGCAGTTTAAGCGGGGGGCCTAATCAGCCCCAGCATTTT. The encoded protein is CASSLSGGPNQPQHF. The V and J genes are TRBV12-3 or TRBV12-4 and TRBJ1-5; TRBD1 might be the D (6 bases). With 2 bases removed from V and 4 bases from J, the gap between germline ends came to 12 bases. This CDR3 has 15 residues.

In this sample, this clonotype turned up many times. This rearrangement joins TRBV12-3 or TRBV12-4 to TRBJ1-2; D is unclear. Trimming removed 3 bases at V and 7 bases at J, with 15 bases between. The CDR3 consists of 14 residues. DNA of the CDR3: TGTGCCAGCAGTTTCGGACGGAGGGTGGCTGGCTACACCTTC. The encoded protein is CASSFGRRVAGYTF.

In its sample, this clonotype was seen a few times. A much larger clone differs by one base, so this may be a read error. This rearrangement joins TRBV7-9 to TRBJ2-3, with 11 bases that match TRBD1. V lost 5 bases and J lost 6; bases outside the gene matches: 7. CDR1 and CDR2 (germline): SEHNR, FQNEAQ (reference sequence). The CDR3 sequence is 15 residues long. The CDR3 loop is CASSPGQGAADTQYF. The CDR3 DNA follows: TGTGCCAGCAGCCCTGGACAGGGGGCAGCCGATACGCAGTATTTT.

The chain has TRBV7-8 and TRBJ2-7; D is unresolved. Deletions cut 1 base from V and 1 base from J, with 5 bases between. This CDR3 has 13 residues. Germline lookup yields CDR1 SGHVS and CDR2 FQNEAQ. The CDR3 DNA sequence: TGTGCCAGCAGCTTAGACCAATCCTACGAGCAGTACTTC. Amino acid sequence: CASSLDQSYEQYF.

Note on this clonotype: It may be a read error: a sequence one base away is much more abundant. The chain joins TRBV5-1 to TRBJ1-3, with D maybe TRBD1 (6 bases). Germline assignment: CDR1 SGHRS and CDR2 YFSETQ. This CDR3 is 15 amino acids long. This CDR3 is CASGLVGGEGNTIYF. The CDR3 nucleotides read TGCGCCAGCGGCTTGGTCGGGGGCGAGGGAAACACCATATATTTT.

In this sample, this clonotype turned up many times. The chain couples TRBV7-6 to TRBJ1-2, with 10 bases identical to TRBD1. Trimming at V came to 5 bases and at J to 5 bases, leaving 5 bases not matched to a gene. This CDR3 has 14 residues. CDR1 is SGHVS, CDR2 FNYEAQ, per germline. Here the CDR3 reads CASSRTGGRYGYTF. CDR3 DNA: TGTGCCAGCAGCCGGACAGGGGGTCGGTATGGCTACACCTTC.

This chain connects TRBV4-2 to TRBJ1-1; D is unclear. V lost 1 base, J lost 2 bases, and 8 bases lay in between. Germline loops: CDR1 LGHNA, CDR2 YNFKEQ. The CDR3 spans 14 residues. The CDR3 coding sequence is TGTGCCAGCAGCCAAGGGGTGGGCAACACTGAAGCTTTCTTT. As protein: CASSQGVGNTEAFF.

This sequence joins TRBV7-3 and TRBJ2-2; tentatively, D is TRBD1 (5 bases). CDR3 size: 16 residues. The germline V gene encodes CDR1 SGHTA and CDR2 FQGTGA. Trimming shortened V by 0 bases and J by 2 bases, and 10 bases separated the two germline ends. Here the CDR3 reads CASSLTGARNTGELFF. The CDR3 DNA reads as TGTGCCAGCAGCTTAACAGGGGCGCGAAACACCGGGGAGCTGTTTTTT.

J is TRBJ2-3 and V is TRBV19; 11 bases map to TRBD2. V lost 9 bases to trimming and J lost 2 bases; unmatched junction nucleotides: 13. CDR3 size: 17 residues. Germline V gene lookup returns CDR1 LNHDA and CDR2 SQIVND (reference sequence). The CDR3 reads CASSLNGLAGPTDTQYF. As DNA, the CDR3 is TGTGCCAGCAGCTTGAACGGACTAGCGGGTCCCACAGATACGCAGTATTTT.

The chain has TRBV15 and TRBJ1-2; D is uncertain. In germline, CDR1 is LNHNV, CDR2 YYDKDF (reference sequence). This CDR3 spans 15 amino acids. Trimming took off 0 bases at V and 1 base at J, with 9 bases between the two ends. The CDR3 spells CATSRDGPVNYGYTF. CDR3 bases: TGTGCCACCAGCAGAGATGGGCCCGTTAACTATGGCTACACCTTC.

This clonotype was detected ten times or more. The chain uses TRBV5-1 and TRBJ2-1; unclear D gene. With 3 bases removed from V and 6 bases from J, the gap between germline ends came to 16 bases. The CDR3 covers 15 residues. CDR1 is SGHRS, CDR2 YFSETQ, per germline. In nucleotides, the CDR3 is TGCGCCAGCAGCTCCTTTGGGCAGACGCTCAATGAGCAGTTCTTC. Its protein product is CASSSFGQTLNEQFF.

This clonotype was picked up many times. The chain joins TRBV7-8 to TRBJ2-3; weak D call: TRBD2 (5 bases). CDR1 is SGHVS and CDR2 is FQNEAQ in the germline V gene. The CDR3 consists of 18 residues. V dropped 4 bases and J dropped 2 bases, with 22 bases sitting between them. CDR3: CASSSRRGGAVHTDTQYF. Here the CDR3 DNA reads TGTGCCAGCAGCTCCCGGAGAGGTGGAGCGGTACACACAGATACGCAGTATTTT. Full variable domain (rest looked up from reference TRBV7-8 and TRBJ2-3): GAGVSQSPRYKVAKRGQDVALRCDPISGHVSLFWYQQALGQGPEFLTYFQNEAQLDKSGLPSDRFFAERPEGSVSTLKIQRTQQEDSAVYLCASSSRRGGAVHTDTQYFGPGTRLTVL.

In regard to this clonotype: A much larger clone differs from this one at a single base, so this may be a read error. The rearrangement uses TRBV5-1 and TRBJ2-1, with 11 nucleotides matching TRBD1. V shed 2 bases and J 6 bases; nucleotides not matched to a gene: 4. The CDR3 runs to 15 residues. Germline CDR1 SGHRS, CDR2 YFSETQ. The CDR3 nucleotides read TGCGCCAGCAGCTTACGGGACAGGGGGGGCAATGAGCAGTTCTTC. It yields the protein CASSLRDRGGNEQFF.

As concerns this clonotype: At one end the junction does not follow the germline gene, possibly because of a read error. The chain carries TRBV9 and TRBJ1-6; 7 positions agree with TRBD1. This CDR3 contains 16 residues. Germline V lookup: CDR1 SGDLS, CDR2 YYNGEE. CDR3 nucleotide sequence: TGTGCCAGCAGCGGGACCCACAGGGGCACGAATTCACCCCTCCGCTTT. It encodes CASSGTHRGTNSPLRF.

V gene TRBV7-6 combines with J gene TRBJ2-5, with 7 bases identical to TRBD1. Germline V gene lookup returns CDR1 SGHVS and CDR2 FNYEAQ. This CDR3 spans 10 amino acids. The CDR3 loop is CANRGETQYF. The CDR3, as DNA: TGTGCTAACAGGGGAGAGACCCAGTACTTC.

Remarks on this clonotype: At one end the junction does not follow the germline gene, possibly because of a read error. The chain employs TRBV2 and TRBJ2-3; D gene ambiguous. Germline V gene data show CDR1 as SNHLY and CDR2 as FYNNEI. This CDR3 has 12 residues. The CDR3 reads CASSEELDTQHF. The CDR3 coding sequence is TGTGCCAGCAGTGAAGAGCTAGATACGCAACATTTT.

Concerning this clonotype: At one end the junction does not follow the germline gene, possibly because of a read error. The rearrangement links TRBV7-3 to TRBJ2-1; the match to TRBD2 covers 7 bases. The germline V gene encodes CDR1 SGHTA and CDR2 FQGTGA. The CDR3 is made up of 15 amino acids. The CDR3 region is CASSLSGAPYNEQFF. The CDR3 nucleotides are TGTGCTAGCAGCCTAAGCGGGGCCCCTTACAATGAGCAGTTCTTC.

Note on this clonotype: This clone may be a read error of a much larger clone one base away. The gene calls are TRBV4-1 and TRBJ2-2; the D gene is possibly TRBD2 (5 bases). The germline V gene has CDR1 MGHRA and CDR2 YSYEKL. The CDR3 length is 14 residues. CDR3 nucleotides: TGCGCCAGCAGCCTCTCGAGTCTAGCCGGGGAGCTGGTTTTT. It codes for CASSLSSLAGELVF.

This clonotype was seen at least ten times. The chain has TRBV4-1 and TRBJ2-3; no firm D call. Trimming took off 0 bases at V and 2 bases at J, with 9 bases between the two ends. The CDR3 totals 15 residues. The germline V gene encodes CDR1 MGHRA and CDR2 YSYEKL. In DNA form, the CDR3 reads TGCGCCAGCAGCCAAGATAGTCGAGACACAGATACGCAGTATTTT. Translated, it gives CASSQDSRDTDTQYF.

This clonotype was observed at least ten times. The genes are TRBV5-1 and TRBJ2-5; D is undetermined. Per germline, CDR1 SGHRS and CDR2 YFSETQ. The CDR3 consists of 14 residues. Trimming pared 4 bases from V and 5 bases from J, leaving 15 bases between. This chain's CDR3 is CASSTLSKDETQYF. CDR3 nucleotide sequence: TGCGCCAGCAGCACCCTCTCGAAGGACGAGACCCAGTACTTC.

This clonotype was counted at least ten times. This chain joins TRBV11-2 and TRBJ2-3, with 7 bases matching TRBD2. The germline gives CDR1 SGHAT, CDR2 FQNNGV. The V and J ends lost 4 bases and 3 bases, in that order; junction bases with no gene match: 4. CDR3 size: 14 residues. The CDR3 is CASSWTGGTDTQYF. The CDR3 region has the DNA TGTGCCAGCAGCTGGACCGGGGGGACAGATACGCAGTATTTT.

Regarding this clonotype: The junction and the germline gene differ at one end; a read error may be behind it. The rearrangement joins TRBV7-9 to TRBJ1-1, with 7 nucleotides matching TRBD1. CDR3 length: 13 amino acids. Germline V lookup: CDR1 SEHNR, CDR2 FQNEAQ (reference sequence). The CDR3 is CASSLNGQERASF. Written as DNA, the CDR3 is TGTGCCAGCAGCTTAAACGGACAGGAGAGAGCTTCCTTT.

On this clonotype itself: An end of the junction differs from the germline gene, which may be a read error. This chain uses TRBV7-8 with TRBJ1-3; TRBD1 agrees at 7 bases. The germline V gene has CDR1 SGHVS and CDR2 FQNEAQ. The CDR3 extends over 14 amino acids. The CDR3 coding sequence is TGCGCCAGCAGCTACAGGGGATTGGGAAACACCATATATTTT. It is translated as CASSYRGLGNTIYF.